The 19 T cell receptor beta chains given below trace back to one sample, sequenced in a study of T cell responses to AZD1222 COVID-19 vaccine. Profiling relied on immunoSEQ multiplex PCR, and the TCRdb table lists in-frame clones only, not all of them. The sample has approximately 160,000 clones, about nine tenths seen once. This material consisted of peripheral blood, taken on day 0 of AZD1222 vaccination. These receptor sequences come from an adult in good health.

The chain combines TRBV5-6 with TRBJ2-3; 13 nucleotides agree with TRBD2. The CDR3 length is 14 residues. Germline CDR1 SGHDT, CDR2 YYEEEE. Losses at the gene ends were 5 bases for V and 4 bases for J; bases not matched to a gene: 1. The DNA of the CDR3 is TGTGCCAGCAGAACTAGCGGGGGGGCAGATACGCAGTATTTT. Protein: CASRTSGGADTQYF. The full variable domain, its missing parts supplied by reference TRBV5-6 and TRBJ2-3, is DAGVTQSPTHLIKTRGQQVTLRCSPKSGHDTVSWYQQALGQGPQFIFQYYEEEERQRGNFPDRFSGHQFPNYSSELNVNALLLGDSALYLCASRTSGGADTQYFGPGTRLTVL.

V is TRBV6-5 and J is TRBJ1-2, with 9 bases that match TRBD1. J gave up 8 bases and V 0 bases, and 7 bases lay outside the gene matches. CDR3 length equals 15 residues. The germline gives CDR1 MNHEY, CDR2 SVGAGI. The DNA for the CDR3 is TGTGCCAGCAGTTACTCGGCACAGGGGGCGGGGGGCTACACCTTC. It is translated as CASSYSAQGAGGYTF.

This chain connects TRBV27 to TRBJ1-4, with 8 nucleotides matching TRBD1. V lost 8 bases and J lost 4; bases outside the gene matches: 6. Germline lookup yields CDR1 MNHEY and CDR2 SMNVEV (reference sequence). CDR3 length: 14 residues. The DNA of the CDR3 is TGTGCCAGCGGACAGGGCAACCATAATGAAAAACTGTTTTTT. As protein: CASGQGNHNEKLFF.

The genes are TRBV27 and TRBJ1-2, with 9 bases that match TRBD1. The CDR3 covers 16 residues. V shed 6 bases and J 4 bases; nucleotides not matched to a gene: 12. Germline CDR1 reads MNHEY; CDR2 reads SMNVEV (reference sequence). The CDR3 here is CASSGTGTYLAYGYTF. The CDR3 DNA is TGTGCCAGCAGCGGGACAGGGACTTATTTGGCCTATGGCTACACCTTC.

The chain employs TRBV4-1 and TRBJ2-7; D might be TRBD1 (7 bases). Trimming took off 1 base at V and 8 bases at J, with 18 bases between the two ends. Germline-derived CDR1 and CDR2 are MGHRA and YSYEKL. The CDR3 spans 15 residues. This CDR3 is CASSQVGGRRGQQYF. In nucleotides, the CDR3 is TGCGCCAGCAGCCAAGTTGGGGGGCGGAGGGGGCAGCAGTACTTC.

The chain carries TRBV7-2 and TRBJ2-3; 8 bases match TRBD2. CDR1 is SGHTA and CDR2 is FQGNSA in the germline V gene. The CDR3 loop spans 15 amino acids. With V trimmed by 1 base and J by 5 bases, 5 bases remained unmatched. The CDR3 nucleotides read TGTGCCAGCAGCTTAGATGCGGGGGGCGTAGATACGCAGTATTTT. Protein product: CASSLDAGGVDTQYF.

The chain recombines TRBV12-3 or TRBV12-4 with TRBJ2-3; D is unresolved. Between the trimmed V and J ends, which lost 6 bases and 11 bases, there was a span of 12 bases. This CDR3 contains 11 residues. DNA for the CDR3: TGTGCCAGCAGATCGGACGGATTGCAGTATTTT. Translated: CASRSDGLQYF.

The rearrangement uses TRBV7-8 and TRBJ1-2; no definite D call. The CDR3 covers 15 residues. Germline CDR1 and CDR2: SGHVS and FQNEAQ. Trimming cost V 5 bases and J 0 bases, with 13 bases left between them. In DNA, the CDR3 is TGTGCCAGCAGCCAGGAGAGATCAGCTAACTATGGCTACACCTTC. Protein: CASSQERSANYGYTF. Complete variable domain (other parts from reference TRBV7-8 and TRBJ1-2): GAGVSQSPRYKVAKRGQDVALRCDPISGHVSLFWYQQALGQGPEFLTYFQNEAQLDKSGLPSDRFFAERPEGSVSTLKIQRTQQEDSAVYLCASSQERSANYGYTFGSGTRLTVV.

J is TRBJ2-1 and V is TRBV14; unclear D gene. The germline V gene has CDR1 SGHDN and CDR2 FVKESK. The CDR3 consists of 15 residues. Trimming shortened V by 3 bases and J by 1 base, and 10 bases separated the two germline ends. DNA for the CDR3: TGTGCCAGCAGCCAGCCCTTGAGATCCTACAATGAGCAGTTCTTC. Its translation is CASSQPLRSYNEQFF.

The chain joins TRBV7-8 to TRBJ2-7; no definite D call. The CDR3 totals 15 residues. Germline loops: CDR1 SGHVS, CDR2 FQNEAQ. V lost 1 base to trimming and J lost 0 bases, with 10 bases between them. CDR3 coding DNA: TGTGCCAGCAGCTTAGGTGGTTTCTTCTCCTACGAGCAGTACTTC. The encoded protein is CASSLGGFFSYEQYF.

V and J are TRBV12-3 or TRBV12-4 and TRBJ1-2; D is possibly TRBD1 (6 bases). CDR3 length: 11 amino acids. V lost 9 bases and J lost 3, with 8 bases in between. The CDR3, as DNA: TGTGCCAGTACAGGGTACTATGGCTACACCTTC. It yields the protein CASTGYYGYTF.

The rearrangement links TRBV10-1 to TRBJ2-5; D gene uncertain. Trimming took 0 bases from V and 3 from J, leaving 8 bases between them. CDR1 is WNHNN, CDR2 SYGVQD, per germline (reference sequence). The CDR3 loop spans 14 amino acids. The CDR3 sequence: CASSESRGKETQYF. The CDR3 nucleotides read TGCGCCAGCAGTGAGTCCCGCGGAAAAGAGACCCAGTACTTC.

J is TRBJ2-7 and V is TRBV11-3; TRBD1 aligns across 7 bases. Germline V gives CDR1 SGHNT, CDR2 YENEEA. Trimming took 4 bases from V and 0 from J; bases not matched to a gene: 9. This CDR3 has 16 residues. Written as DNA, the CDR3 is TGTGCCAGCAGCTCCAGGGGGACAGACTACTCCTACGAGCAGTACTTC. As protein: CASSSRGTDYSYEQYF.

In its sample, this clone was seen once. The gene calls are TRBV5-1 and TRBJ1-2, with D unresolved. Trimming stripped 0 bases from V and 4 bases from J, with 10 bases between. The CDR3 covers 14 residues. Germline V gives CDR1 SGHRS, CDR2 YFSETQ. CDR3: CASSLEQYLYGYTF. The CDR3 region has the DNA TGCGCCAGCAGCTTGGAACAGTACCTCTATGGCTACACCTTC.

This sequence joins TRBV28 and TRBJ2-1; D gene ambiguous. Between the trimmed V and J ends, which lost 7 bases and 4 bases, there was a span of 8 bases. There are 12 residues in the CDR3. Germline V lookup: CDR1 MDHEN, CDR2 SYDVKM. DNA of the CDR3: TGTGCCAGCAATCAGCCGTACAATGAGCAGTTCTTC. Translation: CASNQPYNEQFF.

The rearrangement uses TRBV5-1 and TRBJ1-3; D gene ambiguous. Germline CDR1 reads SGHRS; CDR2 reads YFSETQ. CDR3 length: 15 amino acids. Deletions cut 4 bases from V and 1 base from J, with 12 bases between. Written as DNA, the CDR3 is TGCGCCAGCAGCGGACTCGGAACATCTGGAAACACCATATATTTT. Amino acids: CASSGLGTSGNTIYF. Full variable domain (rest looked up from reference TRBV5-1 and TRBJ1-3): KAGVTQTPRYLIKTRGQQVTLSCSPISGHRSVSWYQQTPGQGLQFLFEYFSETQRNKGNFPGRFSGRQFSNSRSEMNVSTLELGDSALYLCASSGLGTSGNTIYFGEGSWLTVV.

The CDR3 protein is CASSQGSNTGYTF. The CDR3 nucleotides read TGTGCCAGCAGCCAGGGGTCCAACACGGGCTACACCTTC. This chain joins TRBV3-1 (or the pseudogene TRBV3-2) and TRBJ1-2; no reliable D call. Deletions cut 3 bases from V and 8 bases from J, with 13 bases between. This CDR3 has 13 amino acids. Germline CDR1 is LGHDT and CDR2 is YNNKEL (reference sequence).

The rearrangement uses TRBV19 and TRBJ2-3, with a weak D call TRBD1 (5 bases). Germline CDR1 is LNHDA and CDR2 is SQIVND (reference sequence). The V end was cut by 4 bases, the J end by 10 bases, with 21 bases between. The CDR3 length is 15 residues. The chain's CDR3 is CASSTNRQTSWAQYF. CDR3 in DNA: TGTGCCAGTAGTACGAACAGACAGACGAGTTGGGCGCAGTATTTT.

In this sample, this clone turned up once. This sequence joins TRBV28 and TRBJ1-1; TRBD1 is a possible D gene (5 bases). The CDR3 contains 10 residues. Germline V gene lookup returns CDR1 MDHEN and CDR2 SYDVKM. V was trimmed by 3 bases and J by 10 bases, leaving 6 bases between them. CDR3 sequence: CASSFRVAFF. The CDR3 nucleotides are TGTGCCAGCAGTTTCAGGGTAGCTTTCTTT.